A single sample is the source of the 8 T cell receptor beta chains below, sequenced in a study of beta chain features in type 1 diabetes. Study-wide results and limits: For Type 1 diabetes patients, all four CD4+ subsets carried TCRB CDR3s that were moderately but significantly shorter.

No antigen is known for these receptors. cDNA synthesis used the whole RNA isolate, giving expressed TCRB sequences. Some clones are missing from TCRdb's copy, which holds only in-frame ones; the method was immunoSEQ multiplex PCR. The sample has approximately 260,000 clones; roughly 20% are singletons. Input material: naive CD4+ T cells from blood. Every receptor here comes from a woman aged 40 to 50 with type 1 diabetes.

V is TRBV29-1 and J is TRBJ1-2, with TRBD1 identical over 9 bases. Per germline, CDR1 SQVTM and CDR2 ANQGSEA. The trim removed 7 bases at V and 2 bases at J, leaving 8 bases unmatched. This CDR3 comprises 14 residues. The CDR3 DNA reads TGCAGCGCCGGACGGGACAGGGTAAACTATGGCTACACCTTC. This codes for CSAGRDRVNYGYTF. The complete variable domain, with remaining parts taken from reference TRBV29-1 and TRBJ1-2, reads SAVISQKPSRDICQRGTSLTIQCQVDSQVTMMFWYRQQPGQSLTLIATANQGSEATYESGFVIDKFPISRPNLTFSTLTVSNMSPEDSSIYLCSAGRDRVNYGYTFGSGTRLTVV.

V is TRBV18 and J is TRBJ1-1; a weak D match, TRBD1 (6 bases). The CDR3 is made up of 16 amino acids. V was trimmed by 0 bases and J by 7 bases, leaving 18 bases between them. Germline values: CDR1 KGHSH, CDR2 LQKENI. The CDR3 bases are TGTGCCAGCTCACCACCGGGCTCAGGGAAACAGGGTGAAGCTTTCTTT. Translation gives CASSPPGSGKQGEAFF.

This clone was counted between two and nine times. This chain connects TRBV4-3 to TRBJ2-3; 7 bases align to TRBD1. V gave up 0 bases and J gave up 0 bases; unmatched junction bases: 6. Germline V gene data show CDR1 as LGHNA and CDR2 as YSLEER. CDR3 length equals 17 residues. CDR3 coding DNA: TGCGCCAGCAGCCAAGACTCGGCAGGGGGTAGCACAGATACGCAGTATTTT. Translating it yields CASSQDSAGGSTDTQYF.

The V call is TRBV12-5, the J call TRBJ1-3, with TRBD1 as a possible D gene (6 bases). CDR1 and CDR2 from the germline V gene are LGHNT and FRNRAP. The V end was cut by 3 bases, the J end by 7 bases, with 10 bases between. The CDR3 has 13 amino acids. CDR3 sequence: CASGFSQGNTIYF. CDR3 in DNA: TGTGCTAGTGGTTTCTCACAGGGCAACACCATATATTTT.

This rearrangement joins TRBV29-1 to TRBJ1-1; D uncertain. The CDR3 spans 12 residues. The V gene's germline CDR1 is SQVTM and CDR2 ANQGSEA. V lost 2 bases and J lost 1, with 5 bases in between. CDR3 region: CSVESRNTEAFF. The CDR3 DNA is TGCAGCGTTGAAAGTAGGAACACTGAAGCTTTCTTT.

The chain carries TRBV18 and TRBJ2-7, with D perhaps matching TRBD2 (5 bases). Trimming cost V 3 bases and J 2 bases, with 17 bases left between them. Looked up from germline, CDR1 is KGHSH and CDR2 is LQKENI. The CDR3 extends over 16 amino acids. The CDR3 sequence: CASSPGGQIPAYEQYF. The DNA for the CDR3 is TGTGCCAGCTCACCGGGCGGGCAAATCCCGGCCTACGAGCAGTACTTC.

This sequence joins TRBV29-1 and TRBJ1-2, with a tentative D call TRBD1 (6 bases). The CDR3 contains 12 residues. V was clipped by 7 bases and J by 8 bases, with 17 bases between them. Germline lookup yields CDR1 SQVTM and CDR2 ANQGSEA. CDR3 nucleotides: TGCAGCGCGGGGCCCCCAGGGGACGGCTACACCTTC. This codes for CSAGPPGDGYTF. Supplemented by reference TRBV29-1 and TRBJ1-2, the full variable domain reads SAVISQKPSRDICQRGTSLTIQCQVDSQVTMMFWYRQQPGQSLTLIATANQGSEATYESGFVIDKFPISRPNLTFSTLTVSNMSPEDSSIYLCSAGPPGDGYTFGSGTRLTVV.

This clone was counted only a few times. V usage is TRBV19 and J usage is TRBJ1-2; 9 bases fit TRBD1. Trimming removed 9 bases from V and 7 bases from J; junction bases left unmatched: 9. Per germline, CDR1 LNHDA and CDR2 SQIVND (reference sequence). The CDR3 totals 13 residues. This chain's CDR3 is CASVVQGASGYTF. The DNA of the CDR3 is TGTGCCAGCGTGGTACAGGGGGCGAGTGGCTACACCTTC.